The T cell receptor beta chain described here comes from a study of T cells in Graves' hyperthyroidism and ophthalmopathy. General study results and limits: Ophthalmopathy was separated from stable hyperthyroidism by a 13 V-J model. Also found in blood were most expanded thyroid clonotypes above 0.001.

Template material for amplifying TCR beta CDR3 regions consisted of RNA transcripts. HTBI primers were employed in a first-round RT-PCR of the TCR CDR3. TCRdb recomputed calls from the multiplex PCR reads with MiXCR, one row per CDR3 protein. The sample shows 660,000 or so distinct CDR3 sequences, around 21% of them seen only once. The V segment lost 1 base and the J segment 2 bases; nucleotides outside the gene matches: 3. This CDR3 has 16 amino acids. Germline values: CDR1 SGHVS, CDR2 FQNEAQ. In this sample, this clonotype turned up a few times. Its antigen is currently unknown. Among ophthalmopathy patients, the Clinical Activity Score reached at least 3, the NOSPECS grade reached at least 4, and duration remained under 3 months. Clinical symptoms, serum thyroxine and TRAb, thyroid ultrasound and orbital computed tomography together formed the diagnostic basis.

The gene calls are TRBV7-8 and TRBJ1-5; 9 bases line up with TRBD1. Sequenced input: blood. The sequence came from a man aged 30 to 39 with Graves' ophthalmopathy. The CDR3 DNA sequence: TGTGCCAGCAGCTTAGGACGGACAGGGGGCAATCAGCCCCAGCATTTT. It specifies CASSLGRTGGNQPQHF.